This entry describes one T cell receptor beta chain. Its antigen is undetermined. The data derive from a study of monozygotic twins with inflammatory bowel disease. Findings and caveats of the study: Clonotype overlap with others was lower in IBD patients than in healthy twins, a difference that was greatest with disease activity.

Through template switching, UMIs that included a 6-nucleotide sample barcode were added. Both TCRalpha and TCRbeta cDNA were subjected to two nested PCRs lasting about 17 and 10 cycles. TCRdb reworked the 5' RACE reads into one entry per CDR3 protein, no DNA. The sample holds approximately 400,000 distinct CDR3 sequences. Each donor had about 2.5 ml of blood drawn. Germline CDR1 reads SGHTA; CDR2 reads FQGTGA. This CDR3 has 15 residues. Sequenced: blood. The chain links TRBV7-3 to TRBJ1-1. The TCR originated in a human donor with ulcerative colitis or Crohn's disease, or a healthy co-twin of an affected twin (not recorded which). The CDR3 here is CASSLEPARNTEAFF. Together with reference TRBV7-3 and TRBJ1-1, the CDR3 gives the full variable domain: GAGVSQTPSNKVTEKGKYVELRCDPISGHTALYWYRQSLGQGPEFLIYFQGTGAADDSGLPNDRFFAVRPEGSVSTLKIQRTERGDSAVYLCASSLEPARNTEAFFGQGTRLTVV.